A single sample gave rise to the 9 T cell receptor beta chains below, sequenced in a study of cytomegalovirus exposure and HLA in healthy donors. Both 60 Vbeta primers and 13 Jbeta primers went into the PCR. Method: immunoSEQ multiplex PCR; TCRdb's copy keeps in-frame clones and lacks some. Found here are fewer than 200,000 clones, approximately 84% of them singletons; the top ten hold about 2.6%. Sequencing was performed on PBMCs. The receptor set was obtained from a female donor in good health and CMV-seronegative.

The chain is built from TRBV6-6 and TRBJ1-5, with D perhaps TRBD1 (6 bases). Germline-derived CDR1 and CDR2 are MNHNY and SVGAGI (reference sequence). V was pared by 5 bases and J by 3 bases, with 11 bases between. This CDR3 contains 14 residues. As DNA, the CDR3 is TGTGCCAGCAGTATTGGACAGCCCAATCAGCCCCAGCATTTT. Encoded protein: CASSIGQPNQPQHF.

This sequence joins TRBV30 and TRBJ2-3, with D hard to call. The CDR3 is 14 amino acids. The germline gives CDR1 GTSNPN, CDR2 SVGIG (reference sequence). V shed 4 bases and J shed 2 bases, with 13 bases lying between them. The CDR3 DNA reads as TGTGCCTGGAAACTTGATTTCGTCACAGATACGCAGTATTTT. Its translation: CAWKLDFVTDTQYF.

The rearrangement links TRBV5-6 to TRBJ2-2, with 9 bases fitting TRBD1. J lost 6 bases, V lost 4 bases, and 13 bases had no gene match. The CDR3 loop spans 17 amino acids. CDR1 is SGHDT and CDR2 is YYEEEE in the germline V gene. The CDR3 DNA is TGTGCCAGCAGCCCGGGGACAGGGTGGTCGGTTTCCGGGGAGCTGTTTTTT. Translation: CASSPGTGWSVSGELFF.

The chain carries TRBV7-9 and TRBJ2-5; TRBD2 might be the D (5 bases). The CDR3 spans 15 residues. CDR1 is SEHNR and CDR2 is FQNEAQ in the germline V gene (reference sequence). The germline V and J ends were trimmed by 5 bases and 1 base, with 14 bases remaining between them. CDR3 in DNA: TGTGCCAGCAGCCCACCCTACGGGATCCAAGAGACCCAGTACTTC. It yields the protein CASSPPYGIQETQYF.

The gene calls are TRBV20-1 and TRBJ1-4, with D tentatively TRBD1 (5 bases). Per the germline V gene, CDR1 is DFQATT and CDR2 is SNEGSKA (reference sequence). CDR3 length equals 11 residues. V lost 1 base, J lost 13 bases, and 10 bases lay in between. The CDR3, as DNA: TGCAGTGCTAGAGTTCAGGGAGGACTGTTTTTT. This translates into CSARVQGGLFF.

This clone was observed a handful of times. This chain uses TRBV6-1 with TRBJ2-7, with a tentative D call TRBD1 (5 bases). Trimming removed 8 bases at V and 4 bases at J, with 12 bases between. This CDR3 comprises 12 residues. Per the germline V gene, CDR1 is MNHNS and CDR2 is SASEGT. The CDR3 DNA reads TGTGCCAGCTCCCCCCAGGGTTACGAGCAGTACTTC. Amino acid sequence: CASSPQGYEQYF.

The chain joins TRBV27 to TRBJ2-3, with a possible D match to TRBD1 (5 bases). V was shortened by 6 bases and J by 8 bases, with 12 bases between the two germline ends. Germline values: CDR1 MNHEY, CDR2 SMNVEV (reference sequence). This CDR3 has 12 amino acids. CDR3 in DNA: TGTGCCAGCAGCTACGCTAGGGGTACGCAGTATTTT. It yields the protein CASSYARGTQYF.

V and J are TRBV6-7 and TRBJ2-5, with 9 bases identical to TRBD2. TRBV6-7 falls under the ORF class, with uncertain function. The V gene end was trimmed by 11 bases and the J gene end by 2 bases; junction bases not matched to a gene: 6. The CDR3 totals 13 residues. The CDR3 loop is CAGQREVQETQYF. The CDR3 DNA sequence: TGTGCCGGACAGCGGGAGGTTCAAGAGACCCAGTACTTC.

The chain is built from TRBV7-3 and TRBJ2-5; TRBD2 aligns across 11 bases. CDR1 and CDR2 from the germline V gene are SGHTA and FQGTGA. The trim removed 5 bases at V and 2 bases at J, leaving 16 bases unmatched. CDR3 length: 19 residues. CDR3 DNA: TGTGCCAGCAGCCCCAACCCTAGACTAGCGGGAAGGTTTCAAGAGACCCAGTACTTC. Amino acid sequence: CASSPNPRLAGRFQETQYF.